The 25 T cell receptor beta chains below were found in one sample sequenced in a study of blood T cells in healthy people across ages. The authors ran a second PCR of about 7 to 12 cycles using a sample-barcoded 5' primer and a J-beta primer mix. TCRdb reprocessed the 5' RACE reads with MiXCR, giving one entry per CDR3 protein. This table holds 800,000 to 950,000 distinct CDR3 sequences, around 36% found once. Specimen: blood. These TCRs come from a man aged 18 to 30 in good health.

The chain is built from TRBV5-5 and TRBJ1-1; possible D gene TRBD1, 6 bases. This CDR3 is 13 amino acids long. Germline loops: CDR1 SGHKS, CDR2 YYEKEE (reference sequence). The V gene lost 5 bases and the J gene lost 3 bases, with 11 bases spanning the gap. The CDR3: CASRGGRDTEAFF. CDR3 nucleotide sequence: TGTGCCAGCAGGGGGGGGCGGGACACTGAAGCTTTCTTT. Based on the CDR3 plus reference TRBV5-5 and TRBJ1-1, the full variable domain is DAGVTQSPTHLIKTRGQQVTLRCSPISGHKSVSWYQQVLGQGPQFIFQYYEKEERGRGNFPDRFSARQFPNYSSELNVNALLLGDSALYLCASRGGRDTEAFFGQGTRLTVV.

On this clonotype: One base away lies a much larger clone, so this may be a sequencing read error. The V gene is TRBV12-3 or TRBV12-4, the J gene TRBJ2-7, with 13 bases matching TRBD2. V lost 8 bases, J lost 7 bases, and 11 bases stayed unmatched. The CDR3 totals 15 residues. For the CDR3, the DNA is TGTGCCAGCTTATTACTAGCGGGGGGGTACAATGAGCAGTACTTC. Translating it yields CASLLLAGGYNEQYF.

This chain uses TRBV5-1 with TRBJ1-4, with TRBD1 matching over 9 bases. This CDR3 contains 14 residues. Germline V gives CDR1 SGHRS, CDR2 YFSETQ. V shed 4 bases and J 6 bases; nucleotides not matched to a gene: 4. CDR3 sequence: CASSRQGGDEKLFF. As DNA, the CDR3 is TGCGCCAGCAGCAGACAGGGGGGAGATGAAAAACTGTTTTTT. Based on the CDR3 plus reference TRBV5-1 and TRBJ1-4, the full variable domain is KAGVTQTPRYLIKTRGQQVTLSCSPISGHRSVSWYQQTPGQGLQFLFEYFSETQRNKGNFPGRFSGRQFSNSRSEMNVSTLELGDSALYLCASSRQGGDEKLFFGSGTQLSVL.

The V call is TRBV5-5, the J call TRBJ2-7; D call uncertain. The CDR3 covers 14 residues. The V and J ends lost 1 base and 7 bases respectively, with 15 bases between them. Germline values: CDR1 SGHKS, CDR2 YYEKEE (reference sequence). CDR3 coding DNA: TGTGCCAGCAGCTTGAGTCTACGGAACAATGAGCAGTACTTC. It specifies CASSLSLRNNEQYF.

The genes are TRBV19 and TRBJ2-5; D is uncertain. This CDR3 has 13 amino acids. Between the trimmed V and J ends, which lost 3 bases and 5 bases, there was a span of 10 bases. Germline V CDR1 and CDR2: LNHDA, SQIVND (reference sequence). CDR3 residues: CASSIARTETQYF. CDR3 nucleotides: TGTGCCAGTAGTATTGCCAGGACGGAGACCCAGTACTTC.

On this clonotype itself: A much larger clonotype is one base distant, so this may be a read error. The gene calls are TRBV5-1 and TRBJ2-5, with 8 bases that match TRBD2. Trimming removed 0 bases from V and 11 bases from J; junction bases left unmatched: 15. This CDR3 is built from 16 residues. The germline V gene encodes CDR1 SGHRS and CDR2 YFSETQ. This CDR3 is CASSLVAGSFGNEQYF. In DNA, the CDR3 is TGCGCCAGCAGCTTGGTAGCGGGGTCCTTCGGGAATGAGCAGTACTTC.

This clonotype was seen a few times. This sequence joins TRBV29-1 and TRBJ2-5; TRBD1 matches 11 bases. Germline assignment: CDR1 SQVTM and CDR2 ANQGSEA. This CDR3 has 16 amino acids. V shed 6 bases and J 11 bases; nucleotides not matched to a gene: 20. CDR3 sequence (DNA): TGCAGCGTGGGGAATGTATGGGACAGGGGGTGGAATGAGCAGTACTTC. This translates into CSVGNVWDRGWNEQYF.

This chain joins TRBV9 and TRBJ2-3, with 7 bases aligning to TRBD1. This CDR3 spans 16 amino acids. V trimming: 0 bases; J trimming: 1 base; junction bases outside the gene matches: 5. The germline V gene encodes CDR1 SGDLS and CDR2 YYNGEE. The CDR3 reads CASSVEGAFGTDTQYF. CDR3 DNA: TGTGCCAGCAGCGTAGAGGGGGCGTTTGGCACAGATACGCAGTATTTT.

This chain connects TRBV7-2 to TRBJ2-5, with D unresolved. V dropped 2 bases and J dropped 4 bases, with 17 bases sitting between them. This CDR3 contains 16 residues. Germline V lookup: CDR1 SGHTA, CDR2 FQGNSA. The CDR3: CASSLSWTRRGETQYF. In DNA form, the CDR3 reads TGTGCCAGCAGCTTATCCTGGACCCGAAGAGGAGAGACCCAGTACTTC.

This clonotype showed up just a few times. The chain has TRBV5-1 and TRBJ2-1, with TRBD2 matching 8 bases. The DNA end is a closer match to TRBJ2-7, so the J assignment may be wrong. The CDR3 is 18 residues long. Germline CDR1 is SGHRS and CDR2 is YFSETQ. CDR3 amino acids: CASSLTVERGGFYNEQYF. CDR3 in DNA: TGCGCCAGCAGCTTGACAGTGGAACGGGGGGGGTTCTACAATGAGCAGTACTTC.

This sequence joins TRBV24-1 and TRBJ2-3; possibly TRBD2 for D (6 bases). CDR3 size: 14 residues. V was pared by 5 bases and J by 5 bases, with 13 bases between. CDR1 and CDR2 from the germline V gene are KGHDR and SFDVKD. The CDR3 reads CATSGRGTIDTQYF. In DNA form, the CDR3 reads TGTGCCACCAGTGGCCGGGGGACCATAGATACGCAGTATTTT.

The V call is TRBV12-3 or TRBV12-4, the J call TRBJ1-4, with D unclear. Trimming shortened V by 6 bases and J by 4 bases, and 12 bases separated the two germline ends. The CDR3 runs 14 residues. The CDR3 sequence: CASRLRQINEKLFF. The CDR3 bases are TGTGCCAGCAGGTTGAGGCAGATTAATGAAAAACTGTTTTTT.

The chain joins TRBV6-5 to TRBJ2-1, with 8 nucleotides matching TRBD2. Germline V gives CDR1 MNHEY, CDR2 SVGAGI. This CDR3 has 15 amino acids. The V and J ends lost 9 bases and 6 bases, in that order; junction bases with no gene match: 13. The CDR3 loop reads CASRVAGRNSNEQFF. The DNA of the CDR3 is TGTGCCAGTAGGGTAGCGGGGAGGAACTCCAATGAGCAGTTCTTC.

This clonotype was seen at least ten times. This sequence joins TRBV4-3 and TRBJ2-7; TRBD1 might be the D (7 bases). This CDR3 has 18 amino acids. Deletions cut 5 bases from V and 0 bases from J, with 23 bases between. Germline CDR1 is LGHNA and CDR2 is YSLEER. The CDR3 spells CASSASFNRGLSSYEQYF. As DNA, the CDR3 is TGCGCCAGCAGCGCCAGCTTCAACAGGGGACTGAGCTCCTACGAGCAGTACTTC.

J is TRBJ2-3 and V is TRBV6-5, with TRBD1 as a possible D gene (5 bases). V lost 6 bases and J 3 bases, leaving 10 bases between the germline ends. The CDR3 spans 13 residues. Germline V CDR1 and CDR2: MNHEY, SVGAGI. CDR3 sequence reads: CASSTYRTDTQYF. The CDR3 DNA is TGTGCCAGCAGCACCTACAGGACAGATACGCAGTATTTT.

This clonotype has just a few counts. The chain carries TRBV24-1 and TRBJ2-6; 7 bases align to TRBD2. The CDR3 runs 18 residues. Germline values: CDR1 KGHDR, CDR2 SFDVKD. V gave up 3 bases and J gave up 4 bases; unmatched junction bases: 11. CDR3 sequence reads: CATSDPSGGDAGANVLTF. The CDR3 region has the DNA TGTGCCACCAGTGATCCGAGTGGGGGGGATGCAGGGGCCAACGTCCTGACTTTC.

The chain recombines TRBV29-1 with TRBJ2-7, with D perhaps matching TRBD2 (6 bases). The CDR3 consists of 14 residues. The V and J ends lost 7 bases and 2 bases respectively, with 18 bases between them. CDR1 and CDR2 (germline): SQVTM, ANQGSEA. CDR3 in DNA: TGCAGCGCCCCGTACGGGAGAGAAACCTACGAGCAGTACTTC. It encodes CSAPYGRETYEQYF.

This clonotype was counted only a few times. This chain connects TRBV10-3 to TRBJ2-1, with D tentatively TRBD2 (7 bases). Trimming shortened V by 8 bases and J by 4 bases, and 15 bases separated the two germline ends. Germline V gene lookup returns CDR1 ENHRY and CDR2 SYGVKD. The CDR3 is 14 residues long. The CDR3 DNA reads TGTGCCATCGGGGGCGGGGGACGATACAATGAGCAGTTCTTC. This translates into CAIGGGGRYNEQFF.

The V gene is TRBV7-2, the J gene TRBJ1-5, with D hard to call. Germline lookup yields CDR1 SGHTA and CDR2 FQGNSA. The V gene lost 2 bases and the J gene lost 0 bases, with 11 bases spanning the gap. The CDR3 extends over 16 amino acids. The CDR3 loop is CASSLSMGYSNQPQHF. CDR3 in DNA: TGTGCCAGCAGCTTAAGTATGGGTTATAGCAATCAGCCCCAGCATTTT.

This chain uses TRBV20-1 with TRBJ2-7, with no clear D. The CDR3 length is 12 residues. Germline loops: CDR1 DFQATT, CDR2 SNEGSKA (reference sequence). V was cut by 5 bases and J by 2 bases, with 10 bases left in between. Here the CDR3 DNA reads TGCAGTGCTCCCGATTCTACCTACGAGCAGTACTTC. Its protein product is CSAPDSTYEQYF.

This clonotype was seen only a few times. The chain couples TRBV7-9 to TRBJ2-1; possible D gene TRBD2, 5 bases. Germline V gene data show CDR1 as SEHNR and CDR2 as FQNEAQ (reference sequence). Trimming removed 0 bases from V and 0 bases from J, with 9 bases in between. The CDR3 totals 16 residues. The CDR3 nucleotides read TGTGCCAGCAGCTTAGCTAGTGGGAGCTCCTACAATGAGCAGTTCTTC. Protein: CASSLASGSSYNEQFF. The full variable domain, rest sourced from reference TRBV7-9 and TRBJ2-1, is DTGVSQNPRHKITKRGQNVTFRCDPISEHNRLYWYRQTLGQGPEFLTYFQNEAQLEKSRLLSDRFSAERPKGSFSTLEIQRTEQGDSAMYLCASSLASGSSYNEQFFGPGTRLTVL.

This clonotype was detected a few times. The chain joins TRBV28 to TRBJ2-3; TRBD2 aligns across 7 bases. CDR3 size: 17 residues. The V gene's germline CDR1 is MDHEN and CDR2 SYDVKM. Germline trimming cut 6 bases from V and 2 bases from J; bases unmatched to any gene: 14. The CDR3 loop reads CASSISGLPTDTDTQYF. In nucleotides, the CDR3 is TGTGCCAGCAGCATATCGGGACTACCAACCGACACAGATACGCAGTATTTT.

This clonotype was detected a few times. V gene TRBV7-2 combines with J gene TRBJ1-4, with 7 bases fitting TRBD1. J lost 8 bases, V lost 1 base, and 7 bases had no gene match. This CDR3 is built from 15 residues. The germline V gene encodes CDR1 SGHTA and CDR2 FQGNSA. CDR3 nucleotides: TGTGCCAGCAGCTTAGGAACAGGGGAGATCGAAAAACTGTTTTTT. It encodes CASSLGTGEIEKLFF.

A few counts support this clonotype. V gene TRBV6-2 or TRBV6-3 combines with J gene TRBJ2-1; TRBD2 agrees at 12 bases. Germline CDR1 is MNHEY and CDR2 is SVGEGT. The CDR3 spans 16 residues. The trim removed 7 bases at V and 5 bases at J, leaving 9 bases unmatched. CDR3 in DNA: TGTGCCAGCACCCGCACGACTAGCGGGAGAGACAATGAGCAGTTCTTC. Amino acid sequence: CASTRTTSGRDNEQFF.

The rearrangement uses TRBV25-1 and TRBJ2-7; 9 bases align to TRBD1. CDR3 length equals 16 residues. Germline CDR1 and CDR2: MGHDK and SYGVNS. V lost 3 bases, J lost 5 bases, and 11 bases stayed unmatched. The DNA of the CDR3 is TGTGCCAGCAGTGACCAAAGGGGGACAGGGTTTAACGAGCAGTACTTC. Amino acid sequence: CASSDQRGTGFNEQYF.